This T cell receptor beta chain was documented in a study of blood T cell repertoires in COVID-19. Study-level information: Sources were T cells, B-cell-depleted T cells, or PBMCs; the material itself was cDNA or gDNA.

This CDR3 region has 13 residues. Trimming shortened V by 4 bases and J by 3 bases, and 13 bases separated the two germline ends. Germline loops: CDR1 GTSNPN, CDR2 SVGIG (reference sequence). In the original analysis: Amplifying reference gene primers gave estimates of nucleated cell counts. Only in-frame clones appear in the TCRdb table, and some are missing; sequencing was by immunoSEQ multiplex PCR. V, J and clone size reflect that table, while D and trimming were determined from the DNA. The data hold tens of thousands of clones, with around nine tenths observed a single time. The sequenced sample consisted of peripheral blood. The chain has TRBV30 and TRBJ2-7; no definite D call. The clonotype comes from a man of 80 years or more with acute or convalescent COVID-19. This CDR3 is CAWTAGTNYEQYF. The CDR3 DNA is TGTGCCTGGACCGCAGGAACCAACTACGAGCAGTACTTC. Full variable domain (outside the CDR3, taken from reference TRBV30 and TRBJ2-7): SQTIHQWPATLVQPVGSPLSLECTVEGTSNPNLYWYRQAAGRGLQLLFYSVGIGQISSEVPQNLSASRPQDRQFILSSKKLLLSDSGFYLCAWTAGTNYEQYFGPGTRLTVT.